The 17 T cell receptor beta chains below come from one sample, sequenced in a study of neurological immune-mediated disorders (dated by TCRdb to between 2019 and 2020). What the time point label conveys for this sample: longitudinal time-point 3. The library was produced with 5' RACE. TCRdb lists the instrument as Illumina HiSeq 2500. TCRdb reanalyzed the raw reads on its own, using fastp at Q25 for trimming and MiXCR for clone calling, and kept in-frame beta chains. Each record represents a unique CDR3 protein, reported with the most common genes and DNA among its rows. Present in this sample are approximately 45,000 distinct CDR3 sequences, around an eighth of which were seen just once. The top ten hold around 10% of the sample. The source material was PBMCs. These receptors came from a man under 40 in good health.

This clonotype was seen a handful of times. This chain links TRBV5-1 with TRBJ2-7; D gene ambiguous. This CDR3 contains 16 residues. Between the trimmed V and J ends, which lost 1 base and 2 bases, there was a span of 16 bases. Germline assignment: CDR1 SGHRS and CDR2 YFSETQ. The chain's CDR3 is CASSLSTHGRTYEQYF. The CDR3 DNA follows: TGCGCCAGCAGCTTGTCGACCCACGGAAGAACCTACGAGCAGTACTTC.

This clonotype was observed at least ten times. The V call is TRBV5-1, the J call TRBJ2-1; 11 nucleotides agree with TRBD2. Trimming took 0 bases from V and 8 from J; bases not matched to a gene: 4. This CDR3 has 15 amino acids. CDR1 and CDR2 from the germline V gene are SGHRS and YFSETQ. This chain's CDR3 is CASSLATSGSDEQFF. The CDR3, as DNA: TGCGCCAGCAGCTTGGCAACTAGCGGGAGCGATGAGCAGTTCTTC.

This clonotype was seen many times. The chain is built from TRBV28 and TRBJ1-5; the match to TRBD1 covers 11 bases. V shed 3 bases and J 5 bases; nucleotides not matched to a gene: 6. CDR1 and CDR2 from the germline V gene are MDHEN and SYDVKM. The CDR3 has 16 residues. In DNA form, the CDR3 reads TGTGCCAGCAGTTTGTGGACAGGGGGCGTCGATCAGCCCCAGCATTTT. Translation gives CASSLWTGGVDQPQHF.

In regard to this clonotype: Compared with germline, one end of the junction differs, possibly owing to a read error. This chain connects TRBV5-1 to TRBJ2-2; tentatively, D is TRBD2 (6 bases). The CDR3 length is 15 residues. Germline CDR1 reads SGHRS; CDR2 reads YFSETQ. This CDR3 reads CASSLPQGAAGEVFF. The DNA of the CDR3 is TGCGCCAGCAGCTTACCTCAGGGAGCAGCCGGGGAGGTGTTTTTT.

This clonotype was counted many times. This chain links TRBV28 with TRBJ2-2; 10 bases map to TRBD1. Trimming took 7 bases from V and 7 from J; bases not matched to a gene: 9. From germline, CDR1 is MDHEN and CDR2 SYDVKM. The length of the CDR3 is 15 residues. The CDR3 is CASKRETGGLGELFF. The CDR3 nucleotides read TGTGCCAGCAAAAGGGAGACAGGGGGCCTCGGGGAGCTGTTTTTT.

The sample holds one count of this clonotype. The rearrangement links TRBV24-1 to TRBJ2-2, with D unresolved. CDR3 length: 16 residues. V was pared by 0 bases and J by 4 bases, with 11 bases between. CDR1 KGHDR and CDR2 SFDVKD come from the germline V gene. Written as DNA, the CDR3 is TGTGCCACCAGTGATTTGGAAGGGATGGGCACCGGGGAGCTGTTTTTT. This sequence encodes CATSDLEGMGTGELFF.

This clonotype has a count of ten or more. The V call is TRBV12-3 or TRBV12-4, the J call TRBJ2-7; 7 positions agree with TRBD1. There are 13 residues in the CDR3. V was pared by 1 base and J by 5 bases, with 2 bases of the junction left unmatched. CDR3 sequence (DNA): TGTGCCAGCAGTTTAGAGGGGGCCAACGAGCAGTACTTC. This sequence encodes CASSLEGANEQYF.

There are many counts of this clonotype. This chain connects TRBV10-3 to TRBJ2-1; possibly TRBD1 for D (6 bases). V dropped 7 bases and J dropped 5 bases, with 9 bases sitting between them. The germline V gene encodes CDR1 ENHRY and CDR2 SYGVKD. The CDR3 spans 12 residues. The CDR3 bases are TGTGCCATCACCAAGGGGGACAATGAGCAGTTCTTC. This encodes CAITKGDNEQFF.

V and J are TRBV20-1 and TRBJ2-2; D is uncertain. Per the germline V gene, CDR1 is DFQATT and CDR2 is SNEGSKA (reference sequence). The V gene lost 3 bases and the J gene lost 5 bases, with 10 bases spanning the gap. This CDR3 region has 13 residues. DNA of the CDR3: TGCAGTGCTAGTTCAAGTAGGACCGGGGAGCTGTTTTTT. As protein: CSASSSRTGELFF.

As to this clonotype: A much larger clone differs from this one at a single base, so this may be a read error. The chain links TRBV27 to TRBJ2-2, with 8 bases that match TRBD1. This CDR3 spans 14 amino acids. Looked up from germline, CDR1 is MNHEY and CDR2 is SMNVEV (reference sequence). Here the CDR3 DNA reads TGTGTCAGCAGGACAGGGCGAGCCACCGGGGAGCTGTTTTTT. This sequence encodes CVSRTGRATGELFF.

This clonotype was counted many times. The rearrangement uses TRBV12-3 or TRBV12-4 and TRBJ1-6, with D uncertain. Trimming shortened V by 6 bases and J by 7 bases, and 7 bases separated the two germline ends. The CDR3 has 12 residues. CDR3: CASSRPNSPLHF. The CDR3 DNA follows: TGTGCCAGCAGCCGGCCCAATTCACCCCTCCACTTT.

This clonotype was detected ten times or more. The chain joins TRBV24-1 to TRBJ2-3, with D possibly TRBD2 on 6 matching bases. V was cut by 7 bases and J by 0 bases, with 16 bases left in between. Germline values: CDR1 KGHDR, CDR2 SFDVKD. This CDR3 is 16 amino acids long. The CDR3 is CATSISGVESTDTQYF. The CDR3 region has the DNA TGTGCCACCAGCATCTCGGGGGTAGAAAGCACAGATACGCAGTATTTT.

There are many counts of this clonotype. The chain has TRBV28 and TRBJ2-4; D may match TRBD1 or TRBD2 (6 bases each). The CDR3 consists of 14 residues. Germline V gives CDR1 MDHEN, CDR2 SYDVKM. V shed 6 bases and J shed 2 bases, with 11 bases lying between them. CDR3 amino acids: CASRLGGSKNIQYF. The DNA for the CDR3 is TGTGCCAGCAGACTCGGGGGCTCCAAAAACATTCAGTACTTC.

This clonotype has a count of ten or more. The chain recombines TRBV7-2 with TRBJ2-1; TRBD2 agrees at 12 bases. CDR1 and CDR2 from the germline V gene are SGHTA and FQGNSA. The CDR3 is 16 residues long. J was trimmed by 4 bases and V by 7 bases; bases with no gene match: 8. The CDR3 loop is CASIHLGTSGYNEQFF. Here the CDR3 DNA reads TGTGCCAGCATCCACCTCGGGACTAGCGGGTACAATGAGCAGTTCTTC.

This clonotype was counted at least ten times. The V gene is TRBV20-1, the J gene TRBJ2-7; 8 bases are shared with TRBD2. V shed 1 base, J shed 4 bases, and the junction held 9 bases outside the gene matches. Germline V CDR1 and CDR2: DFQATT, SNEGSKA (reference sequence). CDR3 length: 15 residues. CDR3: CSARGSLLAVYEQYF. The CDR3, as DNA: TGCAGTGCTAGAGGTTCCTTACTAGCGGTGTACGAGCAGTACTTC.

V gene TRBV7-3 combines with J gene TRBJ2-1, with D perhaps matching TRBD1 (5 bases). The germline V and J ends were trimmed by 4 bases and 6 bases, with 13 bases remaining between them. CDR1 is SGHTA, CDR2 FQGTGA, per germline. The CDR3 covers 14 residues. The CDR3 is CASSSDRNFNEQFF. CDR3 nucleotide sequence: TGTGCCAGCAGCTCAGACAGAAATTTCAATGAGCAGTTCTTC.

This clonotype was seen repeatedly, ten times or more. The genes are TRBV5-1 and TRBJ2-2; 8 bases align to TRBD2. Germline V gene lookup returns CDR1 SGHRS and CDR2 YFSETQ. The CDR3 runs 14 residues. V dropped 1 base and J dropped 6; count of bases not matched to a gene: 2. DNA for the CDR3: TGCGCCAGCAGCTTGAGCGGGGGCGCCGGGGAGCTGTTTTTT. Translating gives CASSLSGGAGELFF.